This is a list of T cell receptor beta chains from one sample in a study of T cells in Graves' hyperthyroidism and ophthalmopathy. TCRdb re-derived calls from the multiplex PCR reads in MiXCR, one entry per CDR3 protein. The sample yields approximately 520,000 distinct CDR3 sequences, roughly 20% seen once. The source material was blood. The receptors originated from a man aged 18 to 30 with Graves' hyperthyroidism. Each CDR3 is given with its conserved first and last residue. Fields, in order: V gene, CDR3 length, clone size, D gene, J gene, CDR3 protein, CDR3 DNA. The D gene is left open where the match is weak. A clone size is listed for some rows: how often the clone was seen (once, few, many), or a class if it is expanded.

TRBV27,14,few,NA,TRBJ2-7,CASSLGASFYEQYF,TGTGCCAGCAGTTTAGGGGCTAGCTTTTACGAGCAGTACTTC
TRBV29-1,12,many,TRBD1,TRBJ1-2,CSVDQGANGYTF,TGCAGCGTCGATCAGGGGGCCAACGGCTACACCTTC
TRBV19,13,few,TRBD1,TRBJ2-4,CASIDRGGNIQYF,TGTGCCAGTATCGACAGGGGTGGGAACATTCAGTACTTC
TRBV2,13,NA,NA,TRBJ2-7,CAIVTVRVHEQYF,TGTGCCATCGTCACTGTACGGGTGCACGAGCAGTACTTC
TRBV28,12,many,NA,TRBJ1-5,CASSLKGQPQHF,TGTGCCAGCAGCCTGAAAGGTCAGCCCCAGCATTTT
TRBV4-2,15,many,TRBD1,TRBJ1-2,CASSRGQGSFYGYTF,TGTGCCAGCAGCCGCGGACAGGGGTCTTTCTATGGCTACACCTTC
TRBV6-2/TRBV6-3,16,many,TRBD2,TRBJ2-7,CASSYSGTSGVGEQYF,TGTGCCAGCAGTTATTCCGGGACTAGCGGGGTAGGCGAGCAGTACTTC
TRBV6-1,15,many,TRBD1,TRBJ1-1,CATLPGPGGGTEAFF,TGTGCCACCCTTCCAGGCCCAGGGGGGGGCACTGAAGCTTTCTTT
TRBV30,14,NA,NA,TRBJ2-6,CAGYWADGANVLTF,TGTGCCGGGTACTGGGCGGATGGGGCCAACGTCCTGACTTTC
TRBV19,16,many,NA,TRBJ1-5,CASSIPGTRSNQPQHF,TGTGCCAGTAGTATACCCGGGACAAGAAGCAATCAGCCCCAGCATTTT
TRBV6-1,15,many,TRBD1,TRBJ1-1,CASSRGQGPNTEAFF,TGTGCCAGCAGTCGCGGACAGGGCCCGAACACTGAAGCTTTCTTT
TRBV12-3/TRBV12-4,16,many,NA,TRBJ1-5,CASSPRGAVSNQPQHF,TGTGCCAGCAGCCCTAGGGGTGCGGTCAGCAATCAGCCCCAGCATTTT
TRBV7-9,14,many,NA,TRBJ2-7,CASSLDRGSYEQYF,TGTGCCAGCAGCTTAGACCGGGGGTCCTACGAGCAGTACTTC
TRBV4-1,22,NA,TRBD2,TRBJ2-2,CASSQDRGTSGGEVWNTGELFF,TGCGCCAGCAGCCAAGATCGGGGGACTAGCGGGGGGGAAGTGTGGAACACCGGGGAGCTGTTTTTT
TRBV25-1,14,few,TRBD2,TRBJ2-7,CATQRLGGGSEQYF,TGTGCCACCCAAAGGTTGGGAGGCGGGAGCGAGCAGTACTTC
TRBV6-2/TRBV6-3,19,NA,TRBD2,TRBJ2-7,CASRPSVPGGPGGSYEQYF,TGTGCCAGCAGGCCCTCTGTGCCCGGAGGGCCGGGGGGATCCTACGAGCAGTACTTC
TRBV7-2,16,NA,NA,TRBJ2-5,CASSLVGSAGQETQYF,TGTGCCAGCAGCTTAGTGGGCAGTGCGGGTCAAGAGACCCAGTACTTC
TRBV12-3/TRBV12-4,15,NA,TRBD1,TRBJ1-1,CASSLDRGSITEAFF,TGTGCCAGCAGTTTGGACAGGGGCAGTATAACTGAAGCTTTCTTT
TRBV2,14,many,NA,TRBJ1-1,CASGDPAVHTEAFF,TGTGCCAGCGGTGACCCTGCCGTCCACACTGAAGCTTTCTTT
TRBV19,14,few,NA,TRBJ1-5,CASKGEDFNQPQHF,TGTGCCAGTAAGGGGGAGGACTTCAATCAGCCCCAGCATTTT
TRBV12-3/TRBV12-4,15,many,TRBD1,TRBJ1-5,CASSFGTGNHQPQHF,TGTGCCAGCAGTTTTGGGACAGGGAATCATCAGCCCCAGCATTTT
TRBV11-3,15,few,NA,TRBJ2-5,CASSLVASYQETQYF,TGTGCCAGCAGCTTGGTAGCGTCGTACCAAGAGACCCAGTACTTC
TRBV27,15,NA,NA,TRBJ2-5,CASSLRQGGPETQYF,TGTGCCAGCAGTTTACGTCAGGGGGGACCGGAGACCCAGTACTTC
TRBV12-3/TRBV12-4,13,NA,TRBD2,TRBJ2-7,CASSPGLVAEQYF,TGTGCCAGCAGTCCGGGACTAGTGGCCGAGCAGTACTTC
TRBV2,14,many,TRBD1,TRBJ2-7,CASSEWGTGGEQYF,TGTGCCAGCAGTGAATGGGGAACAGGGGGCGAGCAGTACTTC
TRBV2,16,many,NA,TRBJ1-2,CASSDELGGRNYGYTF,TGTGCCAGCAGTGATGAACTCGGGGGCCGGAACTATGGCTACACCTTC
TRBV6-1,14,many,NA,TRBJ1-3,CASKGGALGNTIYF,TGTGCCAGCAAGGGGGGGGCGCTTGGAAACACCATATATTTT
TRBV28,16,many,TRBD1,TRBJ1-5,CASSCWDRGRDQPQHF,TGTGCCAGCAGTTGCTGGGACAGGGGGCGTGATCAGCCCCAGCATTTT
TRBV3-1,14,many,NA,TRBJ1-1,CASSQGRQNTEAFF,TGTGCCAGCAGCCAAGGCAGGCAGAACACTGAAGCTTTCTTT
TRBV6-1,12,many,NA,TRBJ1-2,CASSPRGYGYTF,TGTGCCAGCAGCCCTAGGGGATATGGCTACACCTTC
TRBV30,12,few,NA,TRBJ2-5,CAWSPTQETQYF,TGTGCCTGGAGCCCCACGCAAGAGACCCAGTACTTC
TRBV27,13,many,NA,TRBJ2-7,CASSLAPTYEQYF,TGTGCCAGCAGTTTAGCCCCTACCTACGAGCAGTACTTC
TRBV28,15,many,NA,TRBJ1-2,CASSSSSSFSHGYTF,TGTGCCAGCAGCTCATCGTCATCTTTTTCTCATGGCTACACCTTC
TRBV29-1,15,many,NA,TRBJ1-1,CSVEGVGQVDTEAFF,TGCAGCGTTGAAGGAGTAGGGCAGGTAGACACTGAAGCTTTCTTT
TRBV24-1,16,few,TRBD1,TRBJ2-5,CATSDHFRQGQETQYF,TGTGCCACCAGTGACCATTTCCGACAGGGCCAAGAGACCCAGTACTTC
TRBV11-2,15,many,NA,TRBJ2-2,CASSSLGSGTGELFF,TGTGCCAGCAGCTCGTTGGGGTCGGGCACCGGGGAGCTGTTTTTT
TRBV12-3/TRBV12-4,16,few,TRBD1,TRBJ2-5,CASSPVDRGPEETQYF,TGTGCCAGCAGTCCGGTGGACAGGGGGCCAGAGGAGACCCAGTACTTC
TRBV6-5,14,NA,NA,TRBJ2-5,CASSYSVRGETQYF,TGTGCCAGCAGTTACTCGGTCCGGGGGGAGACCCAGTACTTC
TRBV28,15,NA,NA,TRBJ2-7,CASSRPAAGRYEQYF,TGTGCCAGCAGCCGACCTGCGGCGGGAAGGTACGAGCAGTACTTC
TRBV30,12,many,NA,TRBJ1-1,CAWSILNTEAFF,TGTGCCTGGAGTATACTGAACACTGAAGCCTTCTTT
TRBV10-2,13,many,TRBD1,TRBJ2-2,CASSTGETGELFF,TGCGCCAGCAGCACAGGGGAGACCGGGGAGCTGTTTTTT
TRBV5-1,14,many,NA,TRBJ2-7,CASSLGLAQYEQYF,TGCGCCAGCAGCTTGGGACTCGCTCAGTACGAGCAGTACTTC
TRBV2,15,NA,NA,TRBJ1-2,CASTRDEEGYYGYTF,TGTGCCAGCACTCGGGACGAAGAAGGCTACTATGGCTACACCTTC
TRBV7-9,14,many,TRBD1,TRBJ2-7,CASSSDRVFYEQYF,TGTGCCAGCAGCTCCGACAGGGTTTTCTACGAGCAGTACTTC
TRBV2,14,NA,TRBD1,TRBJ1-2,CASSRQGARYGYTF,TGTGCCAGCAGTAGACAGGGGGCTCGGTATGGCTACACCTTC
TRBV24-1,13,many,NA,TRBJ2-5,CATSWGAGETQYF,TGTGCCACCAGTTGGGGGGCCGGGGAGACCCAGTACTTC
TRBV6-2/TRBV6-3,12,many,NA,TRBJ2-5,CASSYSLETQYF,TGTGCCAGCAGTTACTCGTTGGAGACCCAGTACTTC
TRBV11-2,11,many,NA,TRBJ2-7,CASSLAGRVNF,TGTGCCAGCAGCTTGGCCGGGCGGGTAAACTTC